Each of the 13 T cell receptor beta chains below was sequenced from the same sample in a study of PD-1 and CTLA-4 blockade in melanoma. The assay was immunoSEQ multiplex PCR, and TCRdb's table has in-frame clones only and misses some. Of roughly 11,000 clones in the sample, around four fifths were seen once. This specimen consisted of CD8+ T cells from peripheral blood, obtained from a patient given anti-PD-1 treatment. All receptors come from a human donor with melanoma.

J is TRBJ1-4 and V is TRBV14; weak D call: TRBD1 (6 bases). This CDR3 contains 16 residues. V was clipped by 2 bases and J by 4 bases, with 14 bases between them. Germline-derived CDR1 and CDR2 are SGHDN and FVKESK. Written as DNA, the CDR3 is TGTGCCAGCAGCCAAAAAATCGGGACATTTAATGAAAAACTGTTTTTT. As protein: CASSQKIGTFNEKLFF.

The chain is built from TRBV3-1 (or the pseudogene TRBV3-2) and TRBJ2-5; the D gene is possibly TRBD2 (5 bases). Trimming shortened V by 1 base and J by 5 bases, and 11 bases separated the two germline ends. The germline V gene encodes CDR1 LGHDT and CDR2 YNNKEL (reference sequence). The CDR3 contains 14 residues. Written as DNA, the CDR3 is TGTGCCAGCAGCCAAGCGGGATATATTGAGACCCAGTACTTC. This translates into CASSQAGYIETQYF.

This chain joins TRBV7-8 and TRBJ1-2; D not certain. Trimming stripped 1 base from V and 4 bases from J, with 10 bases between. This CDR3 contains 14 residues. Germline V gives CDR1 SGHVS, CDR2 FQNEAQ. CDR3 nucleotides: TGTGCCAGCAGCTTAGACGGAAACCCCTATGGCTACACCTTC. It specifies CASSLDGNPYGYTF.

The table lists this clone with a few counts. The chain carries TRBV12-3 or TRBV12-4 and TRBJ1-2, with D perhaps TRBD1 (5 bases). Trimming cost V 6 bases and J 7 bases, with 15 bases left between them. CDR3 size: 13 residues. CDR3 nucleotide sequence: TGTGCCAGCAGCGAAGGAAATAGGGGTGGCTACACCTTC. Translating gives CASSEGNRGGYTF.

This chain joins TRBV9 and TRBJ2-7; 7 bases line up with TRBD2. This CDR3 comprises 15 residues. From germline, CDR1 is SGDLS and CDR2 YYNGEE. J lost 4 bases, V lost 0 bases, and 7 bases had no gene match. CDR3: CASSVAGGSTYEQYF. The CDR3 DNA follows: TGTGCCAGCAGCGTAGCAGGCGGGAGTACTTACGAGCAGTACTTC.

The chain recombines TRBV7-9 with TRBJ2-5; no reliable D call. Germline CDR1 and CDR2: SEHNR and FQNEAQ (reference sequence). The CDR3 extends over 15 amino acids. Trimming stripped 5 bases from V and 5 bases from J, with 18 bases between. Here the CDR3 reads CASSPFGSVGETQYF. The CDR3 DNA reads TGTGCCAGCAGCCCTTTCGGCAGTGTGGGGGAGACCCAGTACTTC.

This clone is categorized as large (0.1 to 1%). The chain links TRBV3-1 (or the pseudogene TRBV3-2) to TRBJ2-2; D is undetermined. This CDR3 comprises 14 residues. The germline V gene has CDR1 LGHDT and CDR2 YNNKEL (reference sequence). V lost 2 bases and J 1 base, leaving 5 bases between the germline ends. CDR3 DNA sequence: TGTGCCAGCAGCCAACAGGAGAACACCGGGGAGCTGTTTTTT. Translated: CASSQQENTGELFF.

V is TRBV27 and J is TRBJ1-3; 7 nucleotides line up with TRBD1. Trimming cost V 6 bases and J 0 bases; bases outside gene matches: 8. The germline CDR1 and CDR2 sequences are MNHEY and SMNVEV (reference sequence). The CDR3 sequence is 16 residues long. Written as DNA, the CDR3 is TGTGCCAGCAGATCCGGGACAGTCAGCTCTGGAAACACCATATATTTT. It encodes CASRSGTVSSGNTIYF.

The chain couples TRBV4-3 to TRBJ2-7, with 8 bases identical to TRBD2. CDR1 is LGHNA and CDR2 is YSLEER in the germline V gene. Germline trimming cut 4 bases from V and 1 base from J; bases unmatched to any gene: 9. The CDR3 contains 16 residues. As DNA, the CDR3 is TGCGCCAGCAGCCCCCAAGGGGCGGGGGGTTCCTACGAGCAGTACTTC. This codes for CASSPQGAGGSYEQYF.

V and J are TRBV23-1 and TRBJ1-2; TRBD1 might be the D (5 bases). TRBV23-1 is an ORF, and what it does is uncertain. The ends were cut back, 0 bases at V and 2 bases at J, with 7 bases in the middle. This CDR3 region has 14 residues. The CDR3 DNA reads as TGCGCCAGCAGTCAATCGGACATCAACTATGGCTACACCTTC. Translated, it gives CASSQSDINYGYTF.

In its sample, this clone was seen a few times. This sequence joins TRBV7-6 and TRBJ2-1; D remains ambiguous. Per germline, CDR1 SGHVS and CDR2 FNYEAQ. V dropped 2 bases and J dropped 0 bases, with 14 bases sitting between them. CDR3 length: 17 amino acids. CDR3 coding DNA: TGTGCCAGCAGCTTACTCGCTCCGGCTGGCTCCTACAATGAGCAGTTCTTC. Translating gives CASSLLAPAGSYNEQFF.

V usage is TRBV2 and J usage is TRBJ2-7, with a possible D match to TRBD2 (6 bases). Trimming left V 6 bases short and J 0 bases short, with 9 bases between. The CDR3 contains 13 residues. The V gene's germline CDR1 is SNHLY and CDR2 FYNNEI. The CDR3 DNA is TGTGCCAGCAGGGGACTGGACTCCTACGAGCAGTACTTC. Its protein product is CASRGLDSYEQYF. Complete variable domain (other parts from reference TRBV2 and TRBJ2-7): EPEVTQTPSHQVTQMGQEVILRCVPISNHLYFYWYRQILGQKVEFLVSFYNNEISEKSEIFDDQFSVERPDGSNFTLKIRSTKLEDSAMYFCASRGLDSYEQYFGPGTRLTVT.

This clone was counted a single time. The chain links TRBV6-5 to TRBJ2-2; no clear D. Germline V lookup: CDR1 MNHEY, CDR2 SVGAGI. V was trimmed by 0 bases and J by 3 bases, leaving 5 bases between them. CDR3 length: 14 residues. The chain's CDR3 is CASSYSIDTGELFF. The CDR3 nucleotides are TGTGCCAGCAGTTACTCGATCGACACCGGGGAGCTGTTTTTT.